These 28 T cell receptor beta chains were all obtained from the same sample, sequenced in a study of beta chain features in type 1 diabetes. All of the isolated RNA was reverse transcribed, so expressed TCRB transcripts were sequenced. Method: immunoSEQ multiplex PCR; TCRdb's copy keeps in-frame clones and lacks some. The sample records around 300,000 clones, about 14% being singletons. The sequenced material came from central memory CD4+ T cells from blood. All receptors derive from a man aged 25 to 40 in good health.

The sample holds a few counts of this clone. The chain is built from TRBV10-3 and TRBJ2-1, with D possibly TRBD1 on 5 matching bases. This CDR3 has 11 residues. Germline-derived CDR1 and CDR2 are ENHRY and SYGVKD. V lost 10 bases to trimming and J lost 5 bases, with 9 bases between them. In DNA, the CDR3 is TGTGCCACCGCGACAGACAATGAGCAGTTCTTC. Translation gives CATATDNEQFF.

The chain uses TRBV4-3 and TRBJ1-5; a possible D gene is TRBD1 (5 bases). The V gene lost 4 bases and the J gene lost 7 bases, with 11 bases spanning the gap. The CDR3 length is 13 residues. Germline values: CDR1 LGHNA, CDR2 YSLEER. The CDR3 reads CASSPERGQPQHF. CDR3 DNA: TGCGCCAGCAGCCCAGAGAGGGGCCAGCCCCAGCATTTT.

The V and J genes are TRBV4-1 and TRBJ1-2, with 10 bases that match TRBD1. CDR3 length: 15 residues. Looked up from germline, CDR1 is MGHRA and CDR2 is YSYEKL. The junction had 7 bases not matched to a gene; V was cut back by 3 bases and J by 6 bases. CDR3 sequence: CASSQNLGTGDGYTF. The DNA for the CDR3 is TGCGCCAGCAGCCAGAACCTAGGGACAGGGGATGGCTACACCTTC.

This clone has only a few counts. This rearrangement joins TRBV4-3 to TRBJ2-5; 10 positions agree with TRBD2. This CDR3 comprises 15 residues. The germline V gene encodes CDR1 LGHNA and CDR2 YSLEER. V was pared by 2 bases and J by 5 bases, with 5 bases of the junction left unmatched. CDR3 protein: CASSQNSGREETQYF. CDR3 nucleotides: TGCGCCAGCAGCCAAAACAGCGGGAGGGAGGAGACCCAGTACTTC.

The chain joins TRBV19 to TRBJ2-3, with D tentatively TRBD1 (5 bases). Germline CDR1 is LNHDA and CDR2 is SQIVND (reference sequence). The V end was cut by 5 bases, the J end by 2 bases, with 8 bases between. This CDR3 has 13 amino acids. The CDR3, as DNA: TGTGCCAGTAGTCCACAGGACACAGATACGCAGTATTTT. Its translation is CASSPQDTDTQYF.

The CDR3 loop is CASSQDLQGAGYTF. DNA of the CDR3: TGCGCCAGCAGCCAAGACCTACAGGGTGCTGGCTACACCTTC. The genes are TRBV4-3 and TRBJ1-2; D is possibly TRBD1 (6 bases). Germline V gene lookup returns CDR1 LGHNA and CDR2 YSLEER. V lost 0 bases to trimming and J lost 7 bases, with 12 bases between them. The CDR3 runs 14 residues.

The chain couples TRBV29-1 to TRBJ1-1, with D unresolved. Trimming cost V 6 bases and J 6 bases, with 8 bases left between them. CDR1 is SQVTM, CDR2 ANQGSEA, per germline. The CDR3 is made up of 10 amino acids. This CDR3 reads CSVNSPEAFF. The DNA for the CDR3 is TGCAGCGTAAATAGCCCTGAAGCTTTCTTT.

In this sample, this clone turned up a few times. V is TRBV11-3 and J is TRBJ1-3; D remains ambiguous. V was pared by 8 bases and J by 2 bases, with 7 bases between. Germline CDR1 SGHNT, CDR2 YENEEA. This CDR3 is built from 12 residues. The CDR3 loop is CASYSTGNTIYF. CDR3 nucleotides: TGTGCCAGCTACTCCACTGGAAACACCATATATTTT.

J is TRBJ2-7 and V is TRBV18; TRBD1 agrees at 7 bases. This CDR3 spans 16 amino acids. Per the germline V gene, CDR1 is KGHSH and CDR2 is LQKENI. Germline trimming cut 1 base from V and 3 bases from J; bases unmatched to any gene: 9. The CDR3 coding sequence is TGTGCCAGCTCACCACGGGGACAGCAGAAAGGCTACGAGCAGTACGTC. It translates to CASSPRGQQKGYEQYV.

This clone appeared a single time. The V and J genes are TRBV4-3 and TRBJ2-5; 10 bases map to TRBD2. CDR1 is LGHNA, CDR2 YSLEER, per germline. V trimming: 0 bases; J trimming: 7 bases; junction bases outside the gene matches: 5. The CDR3 is 15 residues long. CDR3 DNA: TGCGCCAGCAGCCAAGATCGACTAGCGGGTCGGACCCAGTACTTC. Translation gives CASSQDRLAGRTQYF.

This clone has a handful of counts. The CDR3 DNA follows: TGTGCCAGCAGCACCCAGGGTACGGGGACCACAGATACGCAGTATTTT. It is translated as CASSTQGTGTTDTQYF. The chain recombines TRBV7-2 with TRBJ2-3; D possibly uses TRBD1 or TRBD2 (5 bases each). This CDR3 is 16 amino acids long. Germline values: CDR1 SGHTA, CDR2 FQGNSA. V was pared by 5 bases and J by 2 bases, with 17 bases between.

The CDR3 nucleotides read TGCGCCAGCAGCGGGGGCCTTATCAGAGGTTCAGATACGCAGTATTTT. Protein product: CASSGGLIRGSDTQYF. The chain couples TRBV5-1 to TRBJ2-3, with D possibly matching TRBD1 (6 bases). This CDR3 is 16 amino acids long. From germline, CDR1 is SGHRS and CDR2 YFSETQ. Trimming left V 4 bases short and J 4 bases short, with 19 bases between.

The chain is built from TRBV7-2 and TRBJ1-5; D not certain. CDR1 and CDR2 (germline): SGHTA, FQGNSA. The V end was cut by 4 bases, the J end by 6 bases, with 10 bases between. This CDR3 region has 13 residues. CDR3 nucleotide sequence: TGTGCCAGCAGCTCCCGGACGAGTCAGCCCCAGCATTTT. It codes for CASSSRTSQPQHF.

This clone was picked up a small number of times. The chain couples TRBV6-6 to TRBJ1-2; TRBD1 aligns across 7 bases. Germline CDR1 MNHNY, CDR2 SVGAGI (reference sequence). V was pared by 8 bases and J by 10 bases, with 13 bases of the junction left unmatched. This CDR3 comprises 13 residues. The DNA for the CDR3 is TGTGCCAGCTGTCGGGACAGTGCTGATGTCTACACCTTC. This encodes CASCRDSADVYTF.

The V gene is TRBV6-5, the J gene TRBJ1-1, with no clear D. The CDR3 runs 14 residues. Looked up from germline, CDR1 is MNHEY and CDR2 is SVGAGI. V lost 2 bases and J lost 6, with 13 bases in between. As DNA, the CDR3 is TGTGCCAGCAGTTACGCCGGCGGCAAATCTGAAGCTTTCTTT. Its translation is CASSYAGGKSEAFF.

This clone has a handful of counts. The rearrangement links TRBV6-1 to TRBJ2-7; D unclear. CDR1 is MNHNS, CDR2 SASEGT, per germline. The germline V and J ends were trimmed by 2 bases and 5 bases, with 4 bases remaining between them. The CDR3 spans 11 residues. The CDR3: CASSELDEQYF. Here the CDR3 DNA reads TGTGCCAGCAGTGAATTGGACGAGCAGTACTTC.

The J gene is TRBJ2-5, the V gene TRBV7-7; no clear D. This CDR3 is 13 amino acids long. V was pared by 6 bases and J by 2 bases, with 10 bases between. In germline, CDR1 is SSHAT, CDR2 FNYEAQ (reference sequence). CDR3 sequence: CASSRGSQETQYF. In DNA, the CDR3 is TGTGCCAGCAGTCGCGGTTCTCAAGAGACCCAGTACTTC. The full variable domain, its missing parts supplied by reference TRBV7-7 and TRBJ2-5, is GAGVSQSPRYKVTKRGQDVTLRCDPISSHATLYWYQQALGQGPEFLTYFNYEAQPDKSGLPSDRFSAERPEGSISTLTIQRTEQRDSAMYRCASSRGSQETQYFGPGTRLLVL.

In its sample, this clone was seen a few times. The J gene is TRBJ1-3, the V gene TRBV14; D remains unclear. The ends were cut back, 1 base at V and 4 bases at J, with 5 bases in the middle. CDR1 is SGHDN, CDR2 FVKESK, per germline. CDR3 length: 13 residues. The CDR3 protein is CASSQATGNTIYF. The CDR3 DNA reads as TGTGCCAGCAGCCAAGCGACAGGAAACACCATATATTTT.

A few counts support this clone. The gene calls are TRBV2 and TRBJ2-1; 11 bases fit TRBD2. There are 16 residues in the CDR3. CDR1 SNHLY and CDR2 FYNNEI come from the germline V gene. Trimming cost V 6 bases and J 10 bases; bases outside gene matches: 14. CDR3 protein: CASRASGGSTSGEQFF. CDR3 coding DNA: TGTGCCAGCAGGGCTAGCGGGGGGTCTACGTCAGGGGAGCAGTTCTTC.

At least ten counts were recorded for this clone. The J gene is TRBJ2-1, the V gene TRBV14, with TRBD2 matching over 15 bases. Germline CDR1 is SGHDN and CDR2 is FVKESK. The CDR3 covers 17 residues. The J segment lost 9 bases and the V segment lost 5 bases, leaving 11 bases of the junction unmatched. The CDR3 spells CASSRWTSGGATVEQFF. The CDR3 nucleotides are TGTGCCAGCAGCAGATGGACTAGCGGGGGGGCAACTGTTGAGCAGTTCTTC.

This clone was picked up a small number of times. This same CDR3 is encoded by further DNA sequences in the sample. The chain couples TRBV7-7 to TRBJ2-5; D possibly uses TRBD1 or TRBD2 (5 bases each). There are 11 residues in the CDR3. Germline V gene lookup returns CDR1 SSHAT and CDR2 FNYEAQ (reference sequence). The ends were cut back, 4 bases at V and 5 bases at J, with 5 bases in the middle. The CDR3 sequence is CASSWGETQYF. The CDR3 DNA reads TGTGCCAGCAGCTGGGGGGAGACCCAGTACTTC.

This chain uses TRBV14 with TRBJ2-5; 7 positions match TRBD1. V shed 4 bases and J 3 bases; nucleotides not matched to a gene: 5. The CDR3 consists of 14 residues. Looked up from germline, CDR1 is SGHDN and CDR2 is FVKESK. The CDR3 sequence: CASSPLGTEETQYF. DNA for the CDR3: TGTGCCAGCAGCCCACTTGGGACAGAAGAGACCCAGTACTTC.

V usage is TRBV7-9 and J usage is TRBJ1-4; D not resolved. The CDR3 spans 14 residues. V lost 5 bases and J 4 bases, leaving 11 bases between the germline ends. Per the germline V gene, CDR1 is SEHNR and CDR2 is FQNEAQ (reference sequence). In nucleotides, the CDR3 is TGTGCCAGCAGCCTGGTAGACGATAATGAAAAACTGTTTTTT. Encoded protein: CASSLVDDNEKLFF.

Only a few counts were recorded for this clone. The chain joins TRBV4-2 to TRBJ2-5; tentatively, D is TRBD2 (6 bases). V lost 5 bases and J 7 bases, leaving 8 bases between the germline ends. The CDR3 covers 11 residues. The V gene's germline CDR1 is LGHNA and CDR2 YNFKEQ. The CDR3 nucleotides read TGTGCCAGCAGCTTGGAGGGGACCCAGTACTTC. As protein: CASSLEGTQYF.

The gene calls are TRBV5-4 and TRBJ1-2; a weak D match, TRBD1 (5 bases). The germline gives CDR1 SGHNT, CDR2 YYREEE (reference sequence). This CDR3 contains 13 residues. The germline V and J ends were trimmed by 2 bases and 8 bases, with 13 bases remaining between them. As DNA, the CDR3 is TGTGCCAGCAGCTTTAACATAGGGGAAGGCTACACCTTC. Translating gives CASSFNIGEGYTF.

The table lists this clone with a count of one. J is TRBJ2-1 and V is TRBV7-9, with TRBD2 matching over 8 bases. Germline values: CDR1 SEHNR, CDR2 FQNEAQ (reference sequence). CDR3 length: 16 residues. Trimming took 1 base from V and 3 from J; bases not matched to a gene: 5. The CDR3 protein is CASSLVGTRIYNEQFF. The CDR3 DNA reads TGTGCCAGCAGCTTAGTCGGGACTAGGATCTACAATGAGCAGTTCTTC.

The J gene is TRBJ1-5, the V gene TRBV11-2, with D possibly TRBD1 on 5 matching bases. Germline CDR1 reads SGHAT; CDR2 reads FQNNGV. Trimming removed 5 bases from V and 4 bases from J, with 15 bases in between. This CDR3 is 15 amino acids long. CDR3 region: CASSPSPGRNQPQHF. CDR3 nucleotide sequence: TGTGCCAGCAGCCCAAGCCCAGGGAGGAATCAGCCCCAGCATTTT.

This clone was counted at least ten times. The chain is built from TRBV19 and TRBJ2-3; 10 bases fit TRBD2. Germline trimming cut 0 bases from V and 6 bases from J; bases unmatched to any gene: 6. In germline, CDR1 is LNHDA, CDR2 SQIVND (reference sequence). This CDR3 region has 16 residues. Written as DNA, the CDR3 is TGTGCCAGTAGTATAGATCCTAGCGGGAGTTCGGATACGCAGTATTTT. Translating it yields CASSIDPSGSSDTQYF.